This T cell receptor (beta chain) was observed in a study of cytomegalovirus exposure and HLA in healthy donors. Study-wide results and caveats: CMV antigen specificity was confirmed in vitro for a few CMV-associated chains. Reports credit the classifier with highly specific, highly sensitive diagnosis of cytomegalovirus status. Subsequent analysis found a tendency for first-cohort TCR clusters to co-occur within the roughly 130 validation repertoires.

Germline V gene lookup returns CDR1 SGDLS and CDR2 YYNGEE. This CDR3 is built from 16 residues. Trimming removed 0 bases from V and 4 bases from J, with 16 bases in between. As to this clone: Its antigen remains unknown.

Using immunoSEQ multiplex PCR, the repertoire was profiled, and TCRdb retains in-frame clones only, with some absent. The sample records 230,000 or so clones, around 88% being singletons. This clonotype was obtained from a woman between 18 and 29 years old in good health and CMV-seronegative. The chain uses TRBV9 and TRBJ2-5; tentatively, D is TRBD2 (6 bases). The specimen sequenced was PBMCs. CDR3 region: CASSVESGLGGETQYF. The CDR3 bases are TGTGCCAGCAGCGTAGAAAGCGGGCTAGGAGGAGAGACCCAGTACTTC.